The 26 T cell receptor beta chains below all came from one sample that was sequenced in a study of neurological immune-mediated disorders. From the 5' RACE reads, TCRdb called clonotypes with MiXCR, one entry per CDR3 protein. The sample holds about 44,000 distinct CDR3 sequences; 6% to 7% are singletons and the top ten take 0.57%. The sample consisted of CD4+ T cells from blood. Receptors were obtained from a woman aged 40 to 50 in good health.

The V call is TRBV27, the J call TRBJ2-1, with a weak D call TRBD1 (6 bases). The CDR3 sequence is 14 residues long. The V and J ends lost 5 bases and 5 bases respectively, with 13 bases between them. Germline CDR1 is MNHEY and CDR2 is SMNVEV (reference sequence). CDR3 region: CASSPLTGHNEQFF. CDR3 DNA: TGTGCCAGCAGTCCACTAACAGGGCACAATGAGCAGTTCTTC.

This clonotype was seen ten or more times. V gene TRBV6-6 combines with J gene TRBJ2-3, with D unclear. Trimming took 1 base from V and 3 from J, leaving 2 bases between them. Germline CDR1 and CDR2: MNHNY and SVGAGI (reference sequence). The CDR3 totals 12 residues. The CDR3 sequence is CASSYLTDTQYF. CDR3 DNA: TGTGCCAGCAGTTACTTGACAGATACGCAGTATTTT.

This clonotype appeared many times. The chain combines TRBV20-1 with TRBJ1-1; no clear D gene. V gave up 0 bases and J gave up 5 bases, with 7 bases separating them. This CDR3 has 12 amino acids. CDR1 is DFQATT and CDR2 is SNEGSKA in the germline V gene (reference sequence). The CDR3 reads CSARDSWTEAFF. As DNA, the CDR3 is TGCAGTGCTAGAGACAGTTGGACTGAAGCTTTCTTT.

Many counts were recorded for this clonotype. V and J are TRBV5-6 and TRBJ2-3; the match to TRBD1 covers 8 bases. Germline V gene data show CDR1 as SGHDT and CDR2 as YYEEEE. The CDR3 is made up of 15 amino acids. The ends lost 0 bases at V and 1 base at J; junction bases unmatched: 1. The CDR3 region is CASSLAGGGTDTQYF. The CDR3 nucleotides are TGTGCCAGCAGCTTGGCAGGGGGCGGCACAGATACGCAGTATTTT.

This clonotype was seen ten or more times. In DNA, the CDR3 is TGTGCCACCTCCGGGACAGCGGTAGGAGAGACCCAGTACTTC. Its protein is CATSGTAVGETQYF. The gene calls are TRBV24-1 and TRBJ2-5; 7 bases are shared with TRBD1. Germline lookup yields CDR1 KGHDR and CDR2 SFDVKD. The CDR3 runs 14 residues. Trimming at V came to 9 bases and at J to 4 bases, leaving 10 bases not matched to a gene.

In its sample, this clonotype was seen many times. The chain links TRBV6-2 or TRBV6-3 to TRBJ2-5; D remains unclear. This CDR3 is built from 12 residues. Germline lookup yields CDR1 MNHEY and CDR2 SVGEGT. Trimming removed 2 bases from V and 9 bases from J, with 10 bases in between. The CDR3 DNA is TGTGCCAGCAGTTACCAATTGTTGCCCCAGTACTTC. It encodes CASSYQLLPQYF.

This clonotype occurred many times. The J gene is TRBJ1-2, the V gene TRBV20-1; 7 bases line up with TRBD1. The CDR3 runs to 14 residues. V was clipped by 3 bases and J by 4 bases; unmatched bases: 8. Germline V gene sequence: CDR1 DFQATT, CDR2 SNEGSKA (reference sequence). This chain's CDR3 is CSASPTGFSYGYTF. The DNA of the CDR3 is TGCAGTGCTAGCCCGACAGGGTTTAGCTATGGCTACACCTTC.

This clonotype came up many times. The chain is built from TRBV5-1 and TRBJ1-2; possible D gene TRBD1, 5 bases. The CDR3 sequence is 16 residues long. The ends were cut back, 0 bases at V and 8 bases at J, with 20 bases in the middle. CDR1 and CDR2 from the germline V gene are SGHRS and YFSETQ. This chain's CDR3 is CASSLAISGGTAGYTF. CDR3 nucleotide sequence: TGCGCCAGCAGCTTGGCCATCTCGGGGGGGACCGCGGGCTACACCTTC.

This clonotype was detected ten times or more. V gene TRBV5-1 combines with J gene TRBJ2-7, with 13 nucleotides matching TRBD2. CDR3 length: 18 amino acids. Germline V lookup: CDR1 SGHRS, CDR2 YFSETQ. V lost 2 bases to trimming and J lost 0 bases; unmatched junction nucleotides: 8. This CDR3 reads CASSFGTSGTRSSYEQYF. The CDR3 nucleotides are TGCGCCAGCAGCTTTGGGACTAGCGGGACTAGGAGCTCCTACGAGCAGTACTTC.

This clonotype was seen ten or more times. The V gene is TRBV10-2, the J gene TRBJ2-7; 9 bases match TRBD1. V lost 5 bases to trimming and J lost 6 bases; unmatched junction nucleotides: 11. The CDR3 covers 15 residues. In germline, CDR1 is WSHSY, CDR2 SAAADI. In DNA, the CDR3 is TGCGCCAGCAGTTTTAAGCCGGGACAGGGTTTCGAGCAGTACTTC. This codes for CASSFKPGQGFEQYF.

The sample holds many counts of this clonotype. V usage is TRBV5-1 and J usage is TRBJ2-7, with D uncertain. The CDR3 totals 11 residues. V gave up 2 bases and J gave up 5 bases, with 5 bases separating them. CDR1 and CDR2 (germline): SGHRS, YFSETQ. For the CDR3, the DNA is TGCGCCAGCAGCTTTGGGGACGAGCAGTACTTC. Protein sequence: CASSFGDEQYF.

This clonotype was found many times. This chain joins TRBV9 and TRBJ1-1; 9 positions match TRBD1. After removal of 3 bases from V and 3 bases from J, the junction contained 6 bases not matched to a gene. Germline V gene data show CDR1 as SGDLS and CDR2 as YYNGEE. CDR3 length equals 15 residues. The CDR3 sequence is CASSERTGDDTEAFF. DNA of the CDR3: TGTGCCAGCAGCGAGAGGACAGGGGACGACACTGAAGCTTTCTTT.

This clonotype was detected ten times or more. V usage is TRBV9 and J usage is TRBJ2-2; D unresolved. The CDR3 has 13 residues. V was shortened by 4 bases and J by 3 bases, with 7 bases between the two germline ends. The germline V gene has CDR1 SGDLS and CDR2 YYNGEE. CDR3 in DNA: TGTGCCAGCAGCCGCGAAGACACCGGGGAGCTGTTTTTT. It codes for CASSREDTGELFF.

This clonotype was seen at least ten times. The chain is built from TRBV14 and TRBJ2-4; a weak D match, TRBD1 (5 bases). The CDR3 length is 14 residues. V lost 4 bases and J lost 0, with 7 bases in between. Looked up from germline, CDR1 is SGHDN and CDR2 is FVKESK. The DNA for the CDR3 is TGTGCCAGCAGCCCCAGGGTAGCCAAAAACATTCAGTACTTC. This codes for CASSPRVAKNIQYF.

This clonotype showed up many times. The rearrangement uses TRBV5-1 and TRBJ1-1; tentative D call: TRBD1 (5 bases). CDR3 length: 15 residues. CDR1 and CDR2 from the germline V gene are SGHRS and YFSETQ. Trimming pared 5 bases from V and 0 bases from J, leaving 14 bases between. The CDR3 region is CASRVGGKMNTEAFF. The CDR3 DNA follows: TGCGCCAGCAGAGTGGGGGGGAAGATGAACACTGAAGCTTTCTTT.

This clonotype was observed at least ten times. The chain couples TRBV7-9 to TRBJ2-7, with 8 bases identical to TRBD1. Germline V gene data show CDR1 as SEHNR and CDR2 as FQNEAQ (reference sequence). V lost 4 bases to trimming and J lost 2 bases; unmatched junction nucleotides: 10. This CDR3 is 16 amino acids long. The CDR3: CASSSFGQGNAYEQYF. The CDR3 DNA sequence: TGTGCCAGCAGCTCCTTTGGACAGGGAAATGCCTACGAGCAGTACTTC.

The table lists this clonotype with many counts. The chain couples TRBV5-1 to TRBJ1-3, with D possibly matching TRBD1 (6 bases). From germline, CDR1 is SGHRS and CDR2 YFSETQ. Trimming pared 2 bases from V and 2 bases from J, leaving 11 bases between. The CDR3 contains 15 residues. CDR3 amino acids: CASSFSAGAGNTIYF. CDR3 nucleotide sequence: TGCGCCAGCAGCTTCTCGGCAGGGGCTGGAAACACCATATATTTT.

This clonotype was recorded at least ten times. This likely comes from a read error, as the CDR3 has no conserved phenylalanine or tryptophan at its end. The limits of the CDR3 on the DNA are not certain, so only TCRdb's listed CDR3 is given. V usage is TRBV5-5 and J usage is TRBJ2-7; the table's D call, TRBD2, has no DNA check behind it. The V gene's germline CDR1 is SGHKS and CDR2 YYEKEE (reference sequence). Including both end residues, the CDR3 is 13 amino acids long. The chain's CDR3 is CASSRGLAGGINS.

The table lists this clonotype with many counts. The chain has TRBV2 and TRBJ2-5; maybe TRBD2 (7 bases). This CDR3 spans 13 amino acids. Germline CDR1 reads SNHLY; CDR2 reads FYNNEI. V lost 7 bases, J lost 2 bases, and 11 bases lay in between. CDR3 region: CASKGGTQETQYF. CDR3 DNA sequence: TGTGCCAGCAAGGGGGGGACGCAAGAGACCCAGTACTTC.

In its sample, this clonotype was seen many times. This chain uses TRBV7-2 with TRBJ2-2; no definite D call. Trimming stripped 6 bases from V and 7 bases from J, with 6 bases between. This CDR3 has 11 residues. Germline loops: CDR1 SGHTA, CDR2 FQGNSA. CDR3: CASRGIGELFF. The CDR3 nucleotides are TGTGCCAGCAGGGGAATCGGGGAGCTGTTTTTT.

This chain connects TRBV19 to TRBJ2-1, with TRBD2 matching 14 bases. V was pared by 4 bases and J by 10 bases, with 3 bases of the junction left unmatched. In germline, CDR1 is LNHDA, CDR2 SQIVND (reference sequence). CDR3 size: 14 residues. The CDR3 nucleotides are TGTGCCAGTAGTACGGGACTAGCGGGAGAAGAGCAGTTCTTC. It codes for CASSTGLAGEEQFF.

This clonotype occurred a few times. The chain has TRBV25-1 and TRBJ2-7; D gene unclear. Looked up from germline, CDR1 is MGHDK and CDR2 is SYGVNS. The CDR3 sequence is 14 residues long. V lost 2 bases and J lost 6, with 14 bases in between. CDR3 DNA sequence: TGTGCCAGCAGTGAACGGCCAGATAGAAGCGAGCAGTACTTC. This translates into CASSERPDRSEQYF.

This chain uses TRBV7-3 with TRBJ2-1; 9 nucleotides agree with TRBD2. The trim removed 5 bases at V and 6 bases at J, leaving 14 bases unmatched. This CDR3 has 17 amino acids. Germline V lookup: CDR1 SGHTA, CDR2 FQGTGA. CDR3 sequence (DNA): TGTGCCAGCAGCAAAAATATAGGGACTAGCTCGGGCAATGAGCAGTTCTTC. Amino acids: CASSKNIGTSSGNEQFF. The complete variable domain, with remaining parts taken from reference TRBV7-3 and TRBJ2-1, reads GAGVSQTPSNKVTEKGKYVELRCDPISGHTALYWYRQSLGQGPEFLIYFQGTGAADDSGLPNDRFFAVRPEGSVSTLKIQRTERGDSAVYLCASSKNIGTSSGNEQFFGPGTRLTVL.

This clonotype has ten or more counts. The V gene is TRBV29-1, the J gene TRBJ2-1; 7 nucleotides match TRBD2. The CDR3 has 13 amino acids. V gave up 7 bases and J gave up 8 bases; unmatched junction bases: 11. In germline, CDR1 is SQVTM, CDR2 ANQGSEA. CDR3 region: CSGGAGIVDEQFF. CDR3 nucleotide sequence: TGCAGCGGAGGAGCGGGAATTGTGGATGAGCAGTTCTTC.

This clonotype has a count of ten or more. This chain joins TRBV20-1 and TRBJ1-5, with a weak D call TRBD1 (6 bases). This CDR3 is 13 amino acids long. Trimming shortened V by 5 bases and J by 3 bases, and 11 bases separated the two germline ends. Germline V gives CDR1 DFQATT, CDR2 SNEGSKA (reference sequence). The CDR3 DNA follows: TGCAGTGCTCCCGGACAGCCCAATCAGCCCCAGCATTTT. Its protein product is CSAPGQPNQPQHF.

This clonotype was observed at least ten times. The CDR3 region is CSARSFGGSYEQYF. CDR3 sequence (DNA): TGCAGTGCTAGATCGTTCGGAGGGTCCTACGAGCAGTACTTC. The V gene is TRBV20-1, the J gene TRBJ2-7; tentatively, D is TRBD2 (6 bases). CDR1 DFQATT and CDR2 SNEGSKA come from the germline V gene (reference sequence). The CDR3 loop spans 14 amino acids. The V end was cut by 2 bases, the J end by 1 base, with 12 bases between.